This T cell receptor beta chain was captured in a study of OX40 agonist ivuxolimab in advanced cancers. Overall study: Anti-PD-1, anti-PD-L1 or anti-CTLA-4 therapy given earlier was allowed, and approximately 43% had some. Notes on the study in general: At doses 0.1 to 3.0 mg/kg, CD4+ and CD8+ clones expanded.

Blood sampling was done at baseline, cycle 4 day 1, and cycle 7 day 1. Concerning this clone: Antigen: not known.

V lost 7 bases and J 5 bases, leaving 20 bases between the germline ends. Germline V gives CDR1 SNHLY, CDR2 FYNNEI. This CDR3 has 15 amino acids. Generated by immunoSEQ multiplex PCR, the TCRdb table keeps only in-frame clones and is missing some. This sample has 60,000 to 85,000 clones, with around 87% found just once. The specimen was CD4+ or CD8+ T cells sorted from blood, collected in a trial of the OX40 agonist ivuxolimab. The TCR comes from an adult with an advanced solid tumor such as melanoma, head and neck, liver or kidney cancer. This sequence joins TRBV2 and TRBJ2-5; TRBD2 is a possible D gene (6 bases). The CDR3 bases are TGTGCCAGCAATGCCATAGCGGCAAGGGGCGAGACCCAGTACTTC. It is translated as CASNAIAARGETQYF.